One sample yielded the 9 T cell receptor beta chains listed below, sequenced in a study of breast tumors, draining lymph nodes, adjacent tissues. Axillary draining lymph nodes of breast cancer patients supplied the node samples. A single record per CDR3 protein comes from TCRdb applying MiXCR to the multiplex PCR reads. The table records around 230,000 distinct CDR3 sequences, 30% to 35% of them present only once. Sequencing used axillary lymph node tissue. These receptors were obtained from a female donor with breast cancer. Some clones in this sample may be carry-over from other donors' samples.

CDR3 DNA: TGTGCCAGCAGCTTGCTTCCAGGGCAAGAGACCCAGCATTTT. It translates to CASSLLPGQETQHF. The rearrangement uses TRBV11-3 and TRBJ1-5, with a tentative D call TRBD1 (5 bases). The CDR3 spans 14 residues. Looked up from germline, CDR1 is SGHNT and CDR2 is YENEEA. V was pared by 3 bases and J by 11 bases, with 17 bases between. Filled out from reference TRBV11-3 and TRBJ1-5, the complete variable domain reads EAGVVQSPRYKIIEKKQPVAFWCNPISGHNTLYWYLQNLGQGPELLIRYENEEAVDDSQLPKDRFSAERLKGVDSTLKIQPAELGDSAVYLCASSLLPGQETQHFGDGTRLSIL.

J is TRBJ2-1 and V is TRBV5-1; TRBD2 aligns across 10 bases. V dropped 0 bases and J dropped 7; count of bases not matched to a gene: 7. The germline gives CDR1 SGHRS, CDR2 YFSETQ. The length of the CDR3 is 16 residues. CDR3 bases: TGCGCCAGCAGCTTGGGGCTAGCGGGAGAGTCAAATGAGCAGTTCTTC. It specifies CASSLGLAGESNEQFF.

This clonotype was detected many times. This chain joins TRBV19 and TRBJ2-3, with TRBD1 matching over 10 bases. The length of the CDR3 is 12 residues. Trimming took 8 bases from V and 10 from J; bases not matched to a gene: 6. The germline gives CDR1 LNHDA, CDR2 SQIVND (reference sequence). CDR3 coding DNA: TGTGCCAGTGGACAGGGGGGGCCGTCGCAGTATTTT. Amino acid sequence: CASGQGGPSQYF. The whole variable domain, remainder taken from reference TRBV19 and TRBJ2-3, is DGGITQSPKYLFRKEGQNVTLSCEQNLNHDAMYWYRQDPGQGLRLIYYSQIVNDFQKGDIAEGYSVSREKKESFPLTVTSAQKNPTAFYLCASGQGGPSQYFGPGTRLTVL.

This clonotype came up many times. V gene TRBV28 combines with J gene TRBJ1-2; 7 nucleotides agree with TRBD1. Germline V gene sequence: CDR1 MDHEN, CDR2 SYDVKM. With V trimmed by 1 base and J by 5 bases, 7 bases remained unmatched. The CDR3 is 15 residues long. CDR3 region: CASSLLGGGGYGYTF. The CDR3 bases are TGTGCCAGCAGTTTATTAGGAGGGGGCGGATATGGCTACACCTTC.

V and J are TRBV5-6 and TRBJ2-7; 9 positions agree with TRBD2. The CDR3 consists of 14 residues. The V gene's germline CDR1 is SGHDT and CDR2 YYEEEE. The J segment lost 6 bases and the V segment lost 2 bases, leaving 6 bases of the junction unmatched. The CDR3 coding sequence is TGTGCCAGCAGCTTACGGACAGCGGGGGGCGAGCAGTACTTC. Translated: CASSLRTAGGEQYF.

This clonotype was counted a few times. The CDR3 sequence is CAWSVTSGSRYEQYF. The CDR3 DNA sequence: TGTGCCTGGAGTGTGACTAGCGGGAGTAGGTACGAGCAGTACTTC. The chain joins TRBV30 to TRBJ2-7; 12 nucleotides match TRBD2. The CDR3 spans 15 residues. Trimming cost V 0 bases and J 4 bases; bases outside gene matches: 4. Germline CDR1 GTSNPN, CDR2 SVGIG (reference sequence). Full variable domain (rest looked up from reference TRBV30 and TRBJ2-7): SQTIHQWPATLVQPVGSPLSLECTVEGTSNPNLYWYRQAAGRGLQLLFYSVGIGQISSEVPQNLSASRPQDRQFILSSKKLLLSDSGFYLCAWSVTSGSRYEQYFGPGTRLTVT.

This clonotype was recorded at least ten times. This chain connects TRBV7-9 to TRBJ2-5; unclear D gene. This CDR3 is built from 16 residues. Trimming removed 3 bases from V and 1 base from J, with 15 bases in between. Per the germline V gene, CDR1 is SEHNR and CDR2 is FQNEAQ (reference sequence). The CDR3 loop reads CASSFGVTRAQETQYF. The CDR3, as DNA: TGTGCCAGCAGCTTTGGTGTTACCCGGGCCCAAGAGACCCAGTACTTC.

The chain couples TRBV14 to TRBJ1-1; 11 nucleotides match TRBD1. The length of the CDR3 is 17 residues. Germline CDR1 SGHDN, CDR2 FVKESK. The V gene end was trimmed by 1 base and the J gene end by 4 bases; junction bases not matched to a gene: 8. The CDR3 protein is CASSQGGTGGRGTEAFF. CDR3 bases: TGTGCCAGCAGCCAAGGGGGGACAGGGGGACGGGGCACTGAAGCTTTCTTT.

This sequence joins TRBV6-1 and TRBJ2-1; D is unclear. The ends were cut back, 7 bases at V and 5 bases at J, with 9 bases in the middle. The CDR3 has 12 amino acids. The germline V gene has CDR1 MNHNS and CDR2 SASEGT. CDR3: CASTPRDNEQFF. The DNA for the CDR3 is TGTGCCAGCACGCCCCGGGACAATGAGCAGTTCTTC.